The rows below give T cell receptor beta chains drawn from one sample of a study of pediatric ulcerative colitis. Profiling relied on immunoSEQ multiplex PCR, and the TCRdb table lists in-frame clones only, not all of them. The profile covers 40,000 to 60,000 clones, with around 79% appearing a single time and 3% to 4.5% taken by the ten largest. Source material: gut tissue. These receptors originate from a girl aged 10-17 years with moderate ulcerative colitis. CDR3s include the opening cysteine and the closing phenylalanine or tryptophan. A D gene is named only where the DNA matches it firmly. Some rows mark clone size as missing; the rest say once, few, many or name a class of expanded clone.

D: -; J: TRBJ1-4; size: -; V: TRBV19; CDR3: CASSIRAVTNEKLFF; DNA: TGTGCCAGTAGTATACGGGCAGTGACTAATGAAAAACTGTTTTTT
D: TRBD1; J: TRBJ2-7; size: -; V: TRBV5-1; CDR3: CASSSDRGYEQYF; DNA: TGCGCCAGCAGCTCGGACAGGGGATACGAGCAGTACTTC
D: TRBD1; J: TRBJ2-7; size: -; V: TRBV5-5; CDR3: CASSLAPGQVTYEQYF; DNA: TGTGCCAGCAGCTTGGCCCCGGGACAGGTAACCTACGAGCAGTACTTC
D: -; J: TRBJ1-2; size: once; V: TRBV6-1; CDR3: CASSEVAGYGYTF; DNA: TGTGCCAGCAGTGAAGTGGCAGGGTATGGCTACACCTTC
D: TRBD1; J: TRBJ2-7; size: -; V: TRBV7-2; CDR3: CASSVDRGSYEQYF; DNA: TGTGCCAGCAGCGTCGACAGGGGTTCCTACGAGCAGTACTTC
D: -; J: TRBJ2-3; size: few; V: TRBV9; CDR3: CASSLGPGSDTQYF; DNA: TGTGCCAGCAGCCTAGGGCCAGGGTCCGATACGCAGTATTTT
D: -; J: TRBJ1-1; size: -; V: TRBV7-2; CDR3: CASSFAVLSNTEAFF; DNA: TGTGCCAGCAGCTTTGCGGTACTGTCGAACACTGAAGCTTTCTTT
D: -; J: TRBJ2-1; size: -; V: TRBV7-3; CDR3: CASSLSQGHYNEQFF; DNA: TGTGCCAGCAGCTTATCGCAGGGACACTACAATGAGCAGTTCTTC
D: -; J: TRBJ1-3; size: -; V: TRBV7-9; CDR3: CASSIGGSTGNTIYF; DNA: TGTGCCAGCAGCATTGGGGGGTCTACGGGAAACACCATATATTTT
D: TRBD1; J: TRBJ2-1; size: -; V: TRBV15; CDR3: CATSRTDRESYNEQFF; DNA: TGTGCCACCAGCCGCACCGACAGGGAATCCTACAATGAGCAGTTCTTC
D: -; J: TRBJ1-1; size: -; V: TRBV30; CDR3: CAWRVPELMNTEAFF; DNA: TGTGCCTGGAGAGTTCCAGAGTTAATGAACACTGAAGCTTTCTTT
D: -; J: TRBJ2-3; size: -; V: TRBV2; CDR3: CASSLLAGDTQYF; DNA: TGTGCCAGCAGTCTCTTGGCGGGAGATACGCAGTATTTT
D: -; J: TRBJ2-1; size: -; V: TRBV5-1; CDR3: CASSLAGNEQFF; DNA: TGCGCCAGCAGCTTGGCGGGAAATGAGCAGTTCTTC
D: -; J: TRBJ1-6; size: once; V: TRBV6-1; CDR3: CASSEFYELTSLHF; DNA: TGTGCCAGCAGTGAGTTTTACGAGCTCACGTCCCTCCACTTT
D: TRBD2; J: TRBJ2-7; size: -; V: TRBV11-2; CDR3: CASSFGLAGGMDEQYF; DNA: TGTGCCAGCAGCTTTGGACTAGCGGGGGGGATGGACGAGCAGTACTTC
D: -; J: TRBJ2-1; size: -; V: TRBV11-3; CDR3: CASSRRALANEQFF; DNA: TGTGCCAGCAGCCGGAGGGCCCTCGCCAATGAGCAGTTCTTC
D: -; J: TRBJ2-7; size: -; V: TRBV4-1; CDR3: CASSPFNRGEQYF; DNA: TGCGCCAGCAGTCCTTTTAATAGGGGGGAGCAGTACTTC
D: TRBD1; J: TRBJ2-6; size: -; V: TRBV18; CDR3: CASSPSTGGSSGANVLTF; DNA: TGTGCCAGCTCACCTTCAACAGGGGGTAGCTCTGGGGCCAACGTCCTGACTTTC
D: -; J: TRBJ2-5; size: -; V: TRBV28; CDR3: CASSLDLQETQYF; DNA: TGTGCCAGCAGTTTAGATTTGCAAGAGACCCAGTACTTC
D: -; J: TRBJ1-5; size: -; V: TRBV18; CDR3: CASSPPDRPKPQHF; DNA: TGTGCCAGCTCACCACCGGACCGACCGAAGCCCCAGCATTTT
D: TRBD1; J: TRBJ1-1; size: -; V: TRBV5-1; CDR3: CASSAGQGAGYTEAFF; DNA: TGCGCCAGCAGTGCTGGGCAGGGGGCAGGGTACACTGAAGCTTTCTTT
D: TRBD2; J: TRBJ2-3; size: -; V: TRBV19; CDR3: CASSLLAGGLADTQYF; DNA: TGTGCCAGTAGCCTTTTAGCGGGGGGGCTAGCAGATACGCAGTATTTT
D: -; J: TRBJ2-6; size: -; V: TRBV19; CDR3: CASGKYPGQIPGANVLTF; DNA: TGTGCCAGTGGGAAGTATCCGGGACAAATTCCCGGGGCCAACGTCCTGACTTTC
D: -; J: TRBJ1-1; size: few; V: TRBV9; CDR3: CASSVVGGVTEAFF; DNA: TGTGCCAGCAGCGTAGTGGGAGGGGTAACTGAAGCTTTCTTT
D: -; J: TRBJ1-3; size: -; V: TRBV6-5; CDR3: CASSYTSDTRNTIYF; DNA: TGTGCCAGCAGTTACACCTCGGACACCAGAAACACCATATATTTT
D: TRBD1; J: TRBJ1-5; size: -; V: TRBV18; CDR3: CASSPTGDSNQPQHF; DNA: TGTGCCAGCTCACCCACAGGGGATAGCAATCAGCCCCAGCATTTT
D: -; J: TRBJ2-1; size: -; V: TRBV7-2; CDR3: CASSPRHSSYNEQFF; DNA: TGTGCCAGCAGCCCTCGCCATAGCTCCTACAATGAGCAGTTCTTC
D: -; J: TRBJ1-1; size: once; V: TRBV18; CDR3: CASSGQVLYTEAFF; DNA: TGTGCCAGCTCAGGGCAGGTCCTTTACACTGAAGCTTTCTTT
D: TRBD2; J: TRBJ2-7; size: -; V: TRBV5-5; CDR3: CASVAGGSYEQYF; DNA: TGTGCCAGCGTAGCGGGAGGGTCCTACGAGCAGTACTTC
D: -; J: TRBJ2-7; size: -; V: TRBV28; CDR3: CASSPFGPLGPYEQYF; DNA: TGTGCCAGCAGTCCGTTTGGGCCCCTAGGCCCGTACGAGCAGTACTTC
D: -; J: TRBJ2-3; size: -; V: TRBV4-3; CDR3: CASSQEGSGGAPHTDTQYF; DNA: TGCGCCAGCAGCCAAGAGGGGTCGGGCGGGGCCCCCCACACAGATACGCAGTATTTT
D: TRBD2; J: TRBJ2-5; size: few; V: TRBV2; CDR3: CASSEALPAGGVETQYF; DNA: TGTGCCAGCAGTGAAGCGCTTCCAGCGGGAGGGGTAGAGACCCAGTACTTC
D: TRBD2; J: TRBJ2-3; size: -; V: TRBV5-4; CDR3: CASSLGLAGGPGNTQYF; DNA: TGTGCCAGCAGCTTGGGACTAGCGGGAGGGCCGGGAAATACGCAGTATTTT
D: TRBD2; J: TRBJ2-3; size: -; V: TRBV5-4; CDR3: CASSPPGLAGDKDTQYF; DNA: TGTGCCAGCAGCCCCCCCGGGCTAGCGGGAGACAAGGATACGCAGTATTTT
D: -; J: TRBJ2-7; size: once; V: TRBV2; CDR3: CASRPDGIYEQYF; DNA: TGTGCCAGCAGGCCGGACGGAATCTACGAGCAGTACTTC
D: -; J: TRBJ1-1; size: -; V: TRBV7-6; CDR3: CASSYVSRGNTEAFF; DNA: TGTGCCAGCAGCTATGTTTCCAGGGGGAACACTGAAGCTTTCTTT
D: TRBD2; J: TRBJ2-7; size: -; V: TRBV5-1; CDR3: CASSLTLAGYEQYF; DNA: TGCGCCAGCAGCTTAACGCTAGCGGGCTACGAGCAGTACTTC
D: TRBD2; J: TRBJ2-1; size: -; V: TRBV28; CDR3: CASSLTSSGSVNEQFF; DNA: TGTGCCAGCAGTTTAACATCTAGCGGGAGTGTGAATGAGCAGTTCTTC
D: -; J: TRBJ2-1; size: -; V: TRBV5-4; CDR3: CASSLGGGRGNEQFF; DNA: TGTGCCAGCAGCTTGGGAGGAGGGCGAGGAAATGAGCAGTTCTTC
D: -; J: TRBJ1-1; size: -; V: TRBV9; CDR3: CASSVGGVGTEAFF; DNA: TGTGCCAGCAGCGTAGGAGGGGTGGGGACTGAAGCTTTCTTT
D: TRBD1; J: TRBJ1-2; size: -; V: TRBV5-1; CDR3: CASSWGYRDRGIIDGYTF; DNA: TGCGCCAGCAGCTGGGGCTATCGGGACAGGGGAATCATTGATGGCTACACCTTC
D: -; J: TRBJ2-1; size: -; V: TRBV7-2; CDR3: CASSPDRWGEQFF; DNA: TGTGCCAGCAGCCCGGATCGCTGGGGTGAGCAGTTCTTC
D: -; J: TRBJ2-7; size: -; V: TRBV6-5; CDR3: CASSDSSYEQYF; DNA: TGTGCCAGCAGCGACAGCTCCTACGAGCAGTACTTC
D: -; J: TRBJ1-2; size: -; V: TRBV19; CDR3: CASSILGHYGYTF; DNA: TGTGCCAGTAGTATTCTCGGCCACTATGGCTACACCTTC
D: TRBD1; J: TRBJ2-1; size: -; V: TRBV7-8; CDR3: CASTRRQSGTGFYNEQFF; DNA: TGTGCCAGCACCCGCAGACAATCCGGGACAGGGTTTTACAATGAGCAGTTCTTC
D: TRBD2; J: TRBJ2-7; size: -; V: TRBV7-9; CDR3: CASSPGTSGYEQYF; DNA: TGTGCCAGCAGCCCGGGGACTAGCGGCTACGAGCAGTACTTC
D: -; J: TRBJ1-1; size: once; V: TRBV5-1; CDR3: CASRQGRRAGAEAFF; DNA: TGCGCCAGCAGGCAGGGCCGCAGGGCTGGGGCTGAAGCTTTCTTT
D: -; J: TRBJ2-3; size: -; V: TRBV5-6; CDR3: CASSLEGRSLGDTQYF; DNA: TGTGCCAGCAGCTTGGAAGGGAGAAGCCTTGGAGATACGCAGTATTTT
D: -; J: TRBJ1-2; size: few; V: TRBV18; CDR3: CASSPAGNQVGLTGYTF; DNA: TGTGCCAGCTCACCGGCCGGGAATCAGGTGGGCTTGACTGGCTACACCTTC
D: -; J: TRBJ1-3; size: -; V: TRBV7-2; CDR3: CASSITGGASGNTIYF; DNA: TGTGCCAGCAGCATTACGGGGGGCGCCTCTGGAAACACCATATATTTT
D: -; J: TRBJ1-5; size: -; V: TRBV15; CDR3: CATSRDTPRVQPQHF; DNA: TGTGCCACCAGCAGAGATACCCCCCGGGTTCAGCCCCAGCATTTT
D: -; J: TRBJ2-7; size: -; V: TRBV15; CDR3: CATSRDPGYEQYF; DNA: TGTGCCACCAGCAGAGATCCGGGATACGAGCAGTACTTC
D: -; J: TRBJ2-1; size: once; V: TRBV29-1; CDR3: CSVAEGLGFF; DNA: TGCAGCGTTGCAGAGGGCCTTGGGTTCTTC
D: -; J: TRBJ2-5; size: -; V: TRBV5-6; CDR3: CASSLDLQAQETQYF; DNA: TGTGCCAGCAGCTTAGACTTACAGGCCCAAGAGACCCAGTACTTC
D: -; J: TRBJ2-5; size: -; V: TRBV5-1; CDR3: CASSLAGTFTNGGTQYF; DNA: TGCGCCAGCAGCTTGGCTGGGACATTCACAAACGGAGGGACCCAGTACTTC
D: -; J: TRBJ1-1; size: -; V: TRBV19; CDR3: CASSITSDTEAFF; DNA: TGTGCCAGTAGTATAACGTCGGACACTGAAGCTTTCTTT
D: TRBD1; J: TRBJ1-4; size: -; V: TRBV5-4; CDR3: CASSFDRDYGEKLFF; DNA: TGTGCCAGCAGCTTTGACAGGGATTATGGGGAAAAACTGTTTTTT
D: -; J: TRBJ1-1; size: -; V: TRBV6-1; CDR3: CASSDGILTEAFF; DNA: TGTGCCAGCAGTGATGGGATTTTGACTGAAGCTTTCTTT
D: -; J: TRBJ1-6; size: -; V: TRBV30; CDR3: CAWSVTYPTSNSPLHF; DNA: TGTGCCTGGAGTGTAACCTACCCTACCTCCAATTCACCCCTCCACTTT